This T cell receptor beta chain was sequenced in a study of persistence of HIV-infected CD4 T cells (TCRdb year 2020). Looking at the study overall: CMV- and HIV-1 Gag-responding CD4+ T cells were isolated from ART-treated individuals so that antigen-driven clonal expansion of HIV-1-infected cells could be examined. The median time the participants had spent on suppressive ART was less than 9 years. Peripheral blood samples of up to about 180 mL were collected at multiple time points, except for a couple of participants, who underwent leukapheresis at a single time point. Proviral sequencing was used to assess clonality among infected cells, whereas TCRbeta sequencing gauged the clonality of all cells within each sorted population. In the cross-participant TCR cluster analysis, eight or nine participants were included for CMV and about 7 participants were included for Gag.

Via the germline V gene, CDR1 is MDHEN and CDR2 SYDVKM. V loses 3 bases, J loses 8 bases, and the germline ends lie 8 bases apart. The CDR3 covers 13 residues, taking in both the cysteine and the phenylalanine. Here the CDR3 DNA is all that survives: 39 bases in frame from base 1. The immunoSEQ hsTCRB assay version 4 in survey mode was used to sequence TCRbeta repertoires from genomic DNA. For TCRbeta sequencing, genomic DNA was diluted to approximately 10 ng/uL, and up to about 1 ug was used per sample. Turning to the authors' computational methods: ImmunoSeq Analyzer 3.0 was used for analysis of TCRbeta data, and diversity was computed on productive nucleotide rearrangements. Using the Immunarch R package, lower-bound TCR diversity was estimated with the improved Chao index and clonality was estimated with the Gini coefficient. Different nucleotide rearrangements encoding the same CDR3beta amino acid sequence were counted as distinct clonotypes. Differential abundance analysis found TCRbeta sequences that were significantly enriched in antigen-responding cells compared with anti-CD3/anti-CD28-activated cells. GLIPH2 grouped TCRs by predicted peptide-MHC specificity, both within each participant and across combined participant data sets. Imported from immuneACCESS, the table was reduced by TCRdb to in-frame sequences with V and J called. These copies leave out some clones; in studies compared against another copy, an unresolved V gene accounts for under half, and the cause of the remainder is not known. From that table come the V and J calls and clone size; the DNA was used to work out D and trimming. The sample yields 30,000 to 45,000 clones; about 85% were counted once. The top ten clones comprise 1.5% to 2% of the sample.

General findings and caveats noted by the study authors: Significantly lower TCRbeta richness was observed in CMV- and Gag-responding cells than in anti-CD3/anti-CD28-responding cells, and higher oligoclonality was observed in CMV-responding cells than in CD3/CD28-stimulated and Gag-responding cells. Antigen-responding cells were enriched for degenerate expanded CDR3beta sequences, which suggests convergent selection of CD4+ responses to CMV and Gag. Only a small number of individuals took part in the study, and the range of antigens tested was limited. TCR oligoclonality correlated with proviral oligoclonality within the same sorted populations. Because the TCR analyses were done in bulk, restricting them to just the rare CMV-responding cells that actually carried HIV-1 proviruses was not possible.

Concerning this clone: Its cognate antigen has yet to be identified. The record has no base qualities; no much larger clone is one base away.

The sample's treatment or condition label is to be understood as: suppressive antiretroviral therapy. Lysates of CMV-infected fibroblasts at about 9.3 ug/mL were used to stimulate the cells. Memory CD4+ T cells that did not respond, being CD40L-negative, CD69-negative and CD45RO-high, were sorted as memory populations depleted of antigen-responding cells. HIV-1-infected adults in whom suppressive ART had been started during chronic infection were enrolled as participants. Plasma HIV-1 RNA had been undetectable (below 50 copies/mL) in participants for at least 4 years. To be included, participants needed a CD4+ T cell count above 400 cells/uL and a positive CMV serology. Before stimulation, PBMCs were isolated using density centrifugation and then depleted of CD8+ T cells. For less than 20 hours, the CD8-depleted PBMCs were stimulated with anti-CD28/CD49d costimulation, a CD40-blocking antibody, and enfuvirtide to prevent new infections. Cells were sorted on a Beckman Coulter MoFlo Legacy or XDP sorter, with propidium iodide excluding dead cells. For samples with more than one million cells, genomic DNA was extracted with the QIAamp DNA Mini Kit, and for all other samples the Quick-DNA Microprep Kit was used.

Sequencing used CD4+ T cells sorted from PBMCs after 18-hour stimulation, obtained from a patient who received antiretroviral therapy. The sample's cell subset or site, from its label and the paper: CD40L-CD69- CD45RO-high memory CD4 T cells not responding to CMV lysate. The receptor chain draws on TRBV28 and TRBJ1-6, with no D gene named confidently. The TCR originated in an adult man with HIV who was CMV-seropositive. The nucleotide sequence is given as TGTGCCAGCAGTTTTGTTGAAGATTCACCCCTCCACTTT. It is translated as CASSFVEDSPLHF.